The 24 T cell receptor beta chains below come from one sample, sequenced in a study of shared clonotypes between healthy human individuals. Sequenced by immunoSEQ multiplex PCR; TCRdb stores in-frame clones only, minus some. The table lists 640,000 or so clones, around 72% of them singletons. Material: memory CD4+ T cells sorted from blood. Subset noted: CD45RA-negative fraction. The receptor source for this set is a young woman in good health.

CDR3 DNA sequence: TGTGCCAGCAGCAATCGGGGAGCGGGAGGGATAAATGAGCAGTTCTTC. It yields the protein CASSNRGAGGINEQFF. The chain joins TRBV7-6 to TRBJ2-1; 10 nucleotides align to TRBD2. The V gene's germline CDR1 is SGHVS and CDR2 FNYEAQ. CDR3 length: 16 amino acids. V lost 5 bases, J lost 7 bases, and 11 bases stayed unmatched.

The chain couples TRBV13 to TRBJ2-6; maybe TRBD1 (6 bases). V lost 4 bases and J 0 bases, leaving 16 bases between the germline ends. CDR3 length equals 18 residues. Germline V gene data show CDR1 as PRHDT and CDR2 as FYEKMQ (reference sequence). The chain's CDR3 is CASSSPPPDSSGANVLTF. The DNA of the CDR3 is TGTGCCAGCAGCTCACCACCACCGGACAGCTCTGGGGCCAACGTCCTGACTTTC. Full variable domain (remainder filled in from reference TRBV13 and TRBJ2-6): AAGVIQSPRHLIKEKRETATLKCYPIPRHDTVYWYQQGPGQDPQFLISFYEKMQSDKGSIPDRFSAQQFSDYHSELNMSSLELGDSALYFCASSSPPPDSSGANVLTFGAGSRLTVL.

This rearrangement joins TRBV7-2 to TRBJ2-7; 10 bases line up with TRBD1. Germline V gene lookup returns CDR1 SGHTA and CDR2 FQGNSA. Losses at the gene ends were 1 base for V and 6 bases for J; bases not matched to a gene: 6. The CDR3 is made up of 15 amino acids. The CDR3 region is CASSLGGTGVSEQYF. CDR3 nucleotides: TGTGCCAGCAGCTTAGGAGGGACAGGGGTGAGCGAGCAGTACTTC.

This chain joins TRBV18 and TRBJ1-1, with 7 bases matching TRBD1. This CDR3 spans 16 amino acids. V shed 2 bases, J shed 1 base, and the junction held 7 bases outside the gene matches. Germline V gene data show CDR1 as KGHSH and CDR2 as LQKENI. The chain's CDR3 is CASSPADRVTNTEAFF. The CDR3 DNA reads TGTGCCAGCTCACCAGCTGACAGGGTCACGAACACTGAAGCTTTCTTT.

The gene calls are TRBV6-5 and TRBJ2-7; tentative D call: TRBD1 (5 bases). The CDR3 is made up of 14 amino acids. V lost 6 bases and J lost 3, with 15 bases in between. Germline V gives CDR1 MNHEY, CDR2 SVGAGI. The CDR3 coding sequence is TGTGCCAGCAGGAATAGTCAGGGCAACTACGAGCAGTACTTC. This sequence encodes CASRNSQGNYEQYF.

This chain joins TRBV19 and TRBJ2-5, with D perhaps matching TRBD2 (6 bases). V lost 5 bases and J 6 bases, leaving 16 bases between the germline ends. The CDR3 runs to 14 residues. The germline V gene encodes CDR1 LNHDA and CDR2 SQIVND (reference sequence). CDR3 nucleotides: TGTGCCAGTAGTTCGCGGGGTCATAGGAAGACCCAGTACTTC. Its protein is CASSSRGHRKTQYF.

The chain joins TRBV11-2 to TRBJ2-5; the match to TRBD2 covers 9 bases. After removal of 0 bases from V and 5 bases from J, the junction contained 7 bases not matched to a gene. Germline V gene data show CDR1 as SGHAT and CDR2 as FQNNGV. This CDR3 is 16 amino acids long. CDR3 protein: CASSLDGAGGHETQYF. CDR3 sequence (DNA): TGTGCCAGCAGCTTAGACGGAGCGGGAGGACACGAGACCCAGTACTTC.

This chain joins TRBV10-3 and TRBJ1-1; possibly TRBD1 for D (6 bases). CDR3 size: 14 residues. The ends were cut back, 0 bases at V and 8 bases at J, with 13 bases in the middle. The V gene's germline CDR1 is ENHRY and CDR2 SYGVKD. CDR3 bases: TGTGCCATCAGTGAGTCGACGGAGAGGGGGGAAGCTTTCTTT. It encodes CAISESTERGEAFF.

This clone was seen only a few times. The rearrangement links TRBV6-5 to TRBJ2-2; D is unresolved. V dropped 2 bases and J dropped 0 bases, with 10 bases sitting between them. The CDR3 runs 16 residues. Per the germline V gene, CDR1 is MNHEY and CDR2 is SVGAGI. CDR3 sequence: CASSYRHLPNTGELFF. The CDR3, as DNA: TGTGCCAGCAGTTACCGACACCTCCCGAACACCGGGGAGCTGTTTTTT.

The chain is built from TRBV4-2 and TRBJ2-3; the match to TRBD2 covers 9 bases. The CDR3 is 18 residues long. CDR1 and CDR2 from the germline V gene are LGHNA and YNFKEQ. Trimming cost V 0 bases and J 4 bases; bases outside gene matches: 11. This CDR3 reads CASSQDPLLAGGPDTQYF. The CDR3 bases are TGTGCCAGCAGCCAAGATCCGCTTCTCGCGGGAGGGCCAGATACGCAGTATTTT.

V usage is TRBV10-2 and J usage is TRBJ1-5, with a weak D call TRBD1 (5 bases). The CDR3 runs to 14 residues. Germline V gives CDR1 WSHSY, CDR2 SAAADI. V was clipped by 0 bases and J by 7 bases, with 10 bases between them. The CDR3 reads CASSESGTGQPQHF. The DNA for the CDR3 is TGCGCCAGCAGTGAGTCAGGGACCGGGCAGCCCCAGCATTTT.

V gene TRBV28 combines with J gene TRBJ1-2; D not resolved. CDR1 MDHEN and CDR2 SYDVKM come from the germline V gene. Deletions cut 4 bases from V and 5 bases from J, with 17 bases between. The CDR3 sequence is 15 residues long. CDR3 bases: TGTGCCAGCAGTTCGGGCAATTCGGGGATTTATGGCTACACCTTC. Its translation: CASSSGNSGIYGYTF.

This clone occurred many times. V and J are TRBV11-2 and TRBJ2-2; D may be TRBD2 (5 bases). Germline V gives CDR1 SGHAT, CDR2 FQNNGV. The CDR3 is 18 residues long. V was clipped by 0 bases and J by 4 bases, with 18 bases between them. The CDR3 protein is CASSLEGLGRGLTGELFF. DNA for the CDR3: TGTGCCAGCAGCTTAGAGGGGTTAGGGAGAGGTCTCACCGGGGAGCTGTTTTTT.

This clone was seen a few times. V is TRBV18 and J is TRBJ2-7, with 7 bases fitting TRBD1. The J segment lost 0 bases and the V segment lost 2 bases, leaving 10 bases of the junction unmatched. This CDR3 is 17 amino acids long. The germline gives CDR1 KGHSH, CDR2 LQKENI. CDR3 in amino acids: CASSPSTDRAFSYEQYF. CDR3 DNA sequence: TGTGCCAGCTCACCATCAACCGACAGGGCTTTCTCCTACGAGCAGTACTTC.

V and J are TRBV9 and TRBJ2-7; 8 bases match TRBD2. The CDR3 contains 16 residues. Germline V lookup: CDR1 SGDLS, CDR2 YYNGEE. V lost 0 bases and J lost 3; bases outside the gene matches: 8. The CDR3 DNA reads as TGTGCCAGCAGCGTAGAGGGAGCGGGAGCATTCTACGAGCAGTACTTC. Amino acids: CASSVEGAGAFYEQYF. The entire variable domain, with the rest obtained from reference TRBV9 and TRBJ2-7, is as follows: DSGVTQTPKHLITATGQRVTLRCSPRSGDLSVYWYQQSLDQGLQFLIQYYNGEERAKGNILERFSAQQFPDLHSELNLSSLELGDSALYFCASSVEGAGAFYEQYFGPGTRLTVT.

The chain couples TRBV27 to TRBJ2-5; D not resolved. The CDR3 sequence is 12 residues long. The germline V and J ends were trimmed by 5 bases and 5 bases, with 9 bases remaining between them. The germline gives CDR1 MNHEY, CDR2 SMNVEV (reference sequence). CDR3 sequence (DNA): TGTGCCAGCAGTCCCCCCGGGGAGACCCAGTACTTC. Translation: CASSPPGETQYF.

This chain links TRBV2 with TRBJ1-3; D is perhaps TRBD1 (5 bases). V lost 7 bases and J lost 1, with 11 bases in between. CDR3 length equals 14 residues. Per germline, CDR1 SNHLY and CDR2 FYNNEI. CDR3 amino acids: CASTGAGSGNTIYF. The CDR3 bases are TGTGCCAGCACCGGTGCAGGGTCTGGAAACACCATATATTTT.

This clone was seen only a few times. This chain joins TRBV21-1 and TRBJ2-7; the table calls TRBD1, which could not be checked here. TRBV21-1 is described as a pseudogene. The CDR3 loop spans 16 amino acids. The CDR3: CASSKPPTGLSYEQYF. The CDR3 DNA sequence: TGTGCCAGCAGCAAACCCCCGACAGGGTTATCCTACGAGCAGTACTTC.

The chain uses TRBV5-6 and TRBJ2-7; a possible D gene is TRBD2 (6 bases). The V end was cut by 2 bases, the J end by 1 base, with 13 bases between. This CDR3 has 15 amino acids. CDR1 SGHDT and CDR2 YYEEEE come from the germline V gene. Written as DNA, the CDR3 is TGTGCCAGCAGCTTACAACGGGAGTGGTCCTACGAGCAGTACTTC. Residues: CASSLQREWSYEQYF.

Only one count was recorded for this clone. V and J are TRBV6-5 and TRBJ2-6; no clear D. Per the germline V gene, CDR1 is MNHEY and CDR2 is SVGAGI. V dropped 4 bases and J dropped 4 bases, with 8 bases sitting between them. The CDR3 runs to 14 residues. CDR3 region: CASSWSAGANVLTF. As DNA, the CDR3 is TGTGCCAGCAGTTGGAGTGCCGGGGCCAACGTCCTGACTTTC.

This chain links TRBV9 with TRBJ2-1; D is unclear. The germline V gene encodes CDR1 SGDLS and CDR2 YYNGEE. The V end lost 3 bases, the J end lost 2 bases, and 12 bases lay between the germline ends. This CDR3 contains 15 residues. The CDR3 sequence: CASSGSGVAYNEQFF. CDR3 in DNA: TGTGCCAGCAGCGGCTCCGGAGTTGCCTACAATGAGCAGTTCTTC.

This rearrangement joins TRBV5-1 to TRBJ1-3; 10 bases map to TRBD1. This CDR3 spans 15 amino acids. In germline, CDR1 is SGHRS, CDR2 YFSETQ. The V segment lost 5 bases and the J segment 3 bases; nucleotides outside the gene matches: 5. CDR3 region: CASRTGTGDGNTIYF. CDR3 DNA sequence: TGCGCCAGCAGAACCGGGACAGGGGATGGAAACACCATATATTTT.

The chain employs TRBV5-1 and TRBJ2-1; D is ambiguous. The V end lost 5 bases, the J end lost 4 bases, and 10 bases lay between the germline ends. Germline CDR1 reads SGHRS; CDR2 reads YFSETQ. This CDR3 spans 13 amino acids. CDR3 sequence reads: CASSNDGYNEQFF. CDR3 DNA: TGCGCCAGCAGTAATGATGGATACAATGAGCAGTTCTTC. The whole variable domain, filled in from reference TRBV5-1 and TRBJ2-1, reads KAGVTQTPRYLIKTRGQQVTLSCSPISGHRSVSWYQQTPGQGLQFLFEYFSETQRNKGNFPGRFSGRQFSNSRSEMNVSTLELGDSALYLCASSNDGYNEQFFGPGTRLTVL.

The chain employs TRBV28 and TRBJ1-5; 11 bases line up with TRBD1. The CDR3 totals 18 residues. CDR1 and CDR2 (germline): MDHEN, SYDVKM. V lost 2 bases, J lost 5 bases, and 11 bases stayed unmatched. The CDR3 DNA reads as TGTGCCAGCAGTTTAGGAGGCGTAGGACAGGGGGCCCATCAGCCCCAGCATTTT. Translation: CASSLGGVGQGAHQPQHF.